The entry that follows covers one TCR beta chain sequence. The clone's antigen remains unknown. No qualities accompany the bases; no much larger clone lies one base away. TCRbeta CDR3 regions were amplified from genomic DNA using the immunoSEQ Assay, a bias-controlled multiplex PCR. In the authors' own workflow: Within the assay, amplification of reference gene primers was used to estimate how many nucleated cells each sample contained. To quantify the absolute abundance of each unique TCRbeta CDR3 rearrangement, sequence reads were collapsed and filtered. For each sample, productive Simpson clonality was calculated as the square root of Simpson's diversity index across productive rearrangements. The table was pulled from immuneACCESS by TCRdb, which kept in-frame rearrangements only. Such tables lose some clones; where checked, under half of the loss comes from unresolved V genes, and the rest has no known cause. For V, J and clone size, that table is used; D and trimming come from the DNA. The table for this sample lists about 260,000 clones; 87% of them were counted only once. The ten largest clones capture around 1.5% of the sample.

Samples from volunteer blood donors who had recovered from COVID-19 were contributed by a second Seattle source. Each collaborating institution followed its own protocols to collect whole blood in K2EDTA tubes. For TCRbeta analysis, collaborators shipped samples as frozen whole blood, isolated PBMCs, or DNA extracted from either of those sample types. This specimen belongs to a study of blood T cell repertoires in COVID-19 (dated by TCRdb to about 2020). Notes on the research overall: Collaborator samples came from the United States, Italy and Spain and covered acute and convalescent phases of COVID-19. The prospective study material was composed of cDNA or gDNA derived from T cells, B-cell-depleted T cells, or PBMCs. Subjects who had been exposed to COVID-19, were actively infected with it, or had recovered from it provided the deeply sampled blood TCRbeta repertoires that made up the dataset. The repertoires were released in a freely available public database intended as a resource for research on the immune response to SARS-CoV-2. Samples came from the ongoing ImmuneRACE study (first 160 participants) plus 1,254 subjects from 6 global collaborators. Nearly every sample came with metadata listing a de-identified subject ID, COVID-19 status, age in years and sex. HLA class I and class II types, where available, came from metadata supplied by the sample provider rather than from assay-based typing. What the authors observed across the whole study: The amount of clinical and demographic metadata varied by source and participant and was provided uncurated.

Germline trimming: 4 bases from V, 3 bases from J; junction bases outside gene matches: 9. The germline V gene provides CDR1 MNHEY and CDR2 SVGEGT. The CDR3 sequence holds 15 residues, the cysteine and phenylalanine included. Only CDR3 DNA remains: 45 bases, in frame from the first base. Recombination connected TRBV6-2 or TRBV6-3 to TRBJ2-7; a stretch of 7 junction bases matches TRBD1. Sequencing was carried out using peripheral blood. This receptor was obtained from a woman aged 40 to 50 who had recovered from COVID-19. The nucleotide sequence reads as follows: TGTGCCAGCAGTTCCCTCCCGAGGGGGCACTACGAGCAGTACTTC. It translates to CASSSLPRGHYEQYF.